This TCR beta chain appears in the sequencing data of a study of identical twins. Regarding the study as a whole: The models systematically underestimated how much out-of-frame TCR alpha was shared in monozygotic twins. The study found weaker excess twin sharing in beta out-of-frame sequences.

This clonotype was counted at least ten times. What it recognizes is unknown. The CDR3 spans 15 residues. Germline CDR1 and CDR2: SEHNR and FQNEAQ (reference sequence). The J segment lost 6 bases and the V segment lost 4 bases, leaving 11 bases of the junction unmatched. TCRdb reprocessed the 5' RACE reads with MiXCR, giving one entry per CDR3 protein. The sample lists about 290,000 distinct CDR3 sequences; less than 9.5% were seen once. The sample was also reused in another study, on yellow fever vaccine responses in identical twins. According to that study: The T cell response to vaccination in identical twins was reportedly partly convergent and partly personalized.

The sequencing input was CD8+ T cells sorted from blood. The sequence came from a woman under 30 in good health. The chain employs TRBV7-9 and TRBJ2-7, with 8 bases fitting TRBD2. CDR3 protein: CASSSSTGLALEQYF. DNA for the CDR3: TGTGCCAGCAGCTCATCAACAGGACTAGCCCTCGAGCAGTACTTC.